Below, 30 T cell receptor beta chains from the same sample are listed, as sequenced in a study of OX40 agonist ivuxolimab in advanced cancers. Generated by immunoSEQ multiplex PCR, the TCRdb table keeps only in-frame clones and is missing some. The sample holds tens of thousands of clones, around 84% seen once. Material: CD4+ or CD8+ T cells sorted from blood, obtained in a trial of the OX40 agonist ivuxolimab. The receptors originated from an adult with an advanced solid tumor such as melanoma, head and neck, liver or kidney cancer.

The V gene is TRBV5-1, the J gene TRBJ2-7, with 9 bases lining up with TRBD1. The V gene's germline CDR1 is SGHRS and CDR2 YFSETQ. CDR3 length: 15 amino acids. Losses at the gene ends were 1 base for V and 2 bases for J; bases not matched to a gene: 4. The CDR3: CASSLQTGGAYEQYF. The CDR3 DNA sequence: TGCGCCAGCAGCTTGCAGACAGGGGGTGCCTACGAGCAGTACTTC. The variable domain in full, with the rest retrieved from reference TRBV5-1 and TRBJ2-7, is KAGVTQTPRYLIKTRGQQVTLSCSPISGHRSVSWYQQTPGQGLQFLFEYFSETQRNKGNFPGRFSGRQFSNSRSEMNVSTLELGDSALYLCASSLQTGGAYEQYFGPGTRLTVT.

This chain connects TRBV19 to TRBJ1-1; the match to TRBD1 covers 12 bases. Unmatched junction bases numbered 12, after V lost 4 bases and J lost 12 bases. This CDR3 is 15 amino acids long. Per the germline V gene, CDR1 is LNHDA and CDR2 is SQIVND (reference sequence). The CDR3 region is CASSTRDRGRRMSFF. CDR3 DNA: TGTGCCAGTAGTACCCGGGACAGGGGGCGAAGGATGTCTTTCTTT.

The chain employs TRBV19 and TRBJ2-1; 7 bases match TRBD1. The junction had 7 bases not matched to a gene; V was cut back by 3 bases and J by 5 bases. This CDR3 region has 15 residues. CDR1 is LNHDA, CDR2 SQIVND, per germline (reference sequence). CDR3 protein: CASSIEGARDNEQFF. The CDR3 DNA is TGTGCCAGTAGTATTGAGGGGGCTAGGGACAATGAGCAGTTCTTC.

The CDR3 here is CASNRRPRLDYNEQFF. CDR3 DNA: TGTGCCAGTAACCGGAGGCCAAGACTAGACTACAATGAGCAGTTCTTC. V gene TRBV19 combines with J gene TRBJ2-1; the D gene is possibly TRBD2 (6 bases). The V gene lost 7 bases and the J gene lost 3 bases, with 19 bases spanning the gap. Germline V CDR1 and CDR2: LNHDA, SQIVND (reference sequence). This CDR3 has 16 residues. The full variable domain, completed using reference TRBV19 and TRBJ2-1, is DGGITQSPKYLFRKEGQNVTLSCEQNLNHDAMYWYRQDPGQGLRLIYYSQIVNDFQKGDIAEGYSVSREKKESFPLTVTSAQKNPTAFYLCASNRRPRLDYNEQFFGPGTRLTVL.

Only one count was recorded for this clone. V and J are TRBV19 and TRBJ2-7; 11 nucleotides align to TRBD2. After removal of 9 bases from V and 7 bases from J, the junction contained 14 bases not matched to a gene. This CDR3 spans 15 amino acids. Germline lookup yields CDR1 LNHDA and CDR2 SQIVND (reference sequence). CDR3 sequence (DNA): TGTGCCAGCTCTCAGCCTAGCGGGAGGACTGAGGAGCAGTACTTC. Protein product: CASSQPSGRTEEQYF. The entire variable domain, with the rest obtained from reference TRBV19 and TRBJ2-7, is as follows: DGGITQSPKYLFRKEGQNVTLSCEQNLNHDAMYWYRQDPGQGLRLIYYSQIVNDFQKGDIAEGYSVSREKKESFPLTVTSAQKNPTAFYLCASSQPSGRTEEQYFGPGTRLTVT.

The table lists this clone with a few counts. V is TRBV28 and J is TRBJ2-4; the D gene could be TRBD1 or TRBD2 (5 bases each). Germline values: CDR1 MDHEN, CDR2 SYDVKM. This CDR3 has 13 residues. With 10 bases removed from V and 1 base from J, the gap between germline ends came to 11 bases. CDR3 protein: CATGDPAKNIQYF. CDR3 nucleotides: TGTGCCACCGGGGACCCTGCCAAAAACATTCAGTACTTC. The whole variable domain, remainder taken from reference TRBV28 and TRBJ2-4, is DVKVTQSSRYLVKRTGEKVFLECVQDMDHENMFWYRQDPGLGLRLIYFSYDVKMKEKGDIPEGYSVSREKKERFSLILESASTNQTSMYLCATGDPAKNIQYFGAGTRLSVL.

V gene TRBV5-1 combines with J gene TRBJ1-1; D not certain. Germline assignment: CDR1 SGHRS and CDR2 YFSETQ. CDR3 length equals 13 residues. Trimming took off 0 bases at V and 1 base at J, with 4 bases between the two ends. CDR3 DNA sequence: TGCGCCAGCAGCTTGGCCAGGAACACTGAAGCTTTCTTT. Translated: CASSLARNTEAFF. The full variable domain, with the rest looked up from reference TRBV5-1 and TRBJ1-1, is KAGVTQTPRYLIKTRGQQVTLSCSPISGHRSVSWYQQTPGQGLQFLFEYFSETQRNKGNFPGRFSGRQFSNSRSEMNVSTLELGDSALYLCASSLARNTEAFFGQGTRLTVV.

This clone appeared once. J is TRBJ1-2 and V is TRBV7-2; D might be TRBD1 (6 bases). CDR3 length: 15 residues. Per the germline V gene, CDR1 is SGHTA and CDR2 is FQGNSA. V was cut by 5 bases and J by 6 bases, with 19 bases left in between. CDR3 protein: CASSPSSGGPNGYTF. In DNA, the CDR3 is TGTGCCAGCAGCCCGTCCTCGGGGGGCCCAAATGGCTACACCTTC.

This clone was seen only once. V gene TRBV27 combines with J gene TRBJ1-5, with a tentative D call TRBD1 (5 bases). The CDR3 is 14 residues long. The V end lost 2 bases, the J end lost 5 bases, and 10 bases lay between the germline ends. Looked up from germline, CDR1 is MNHEY and CDR2 is SMNVEV (reference sequence). For the CDR3, the DNA is TGTGCCAGCAGTTTACGGCAGGGCGATCAGCCCCAGCATTTT. Protein product: CASSLRQGDQPQHF.

About this clone: Other DNA sequences in the same sample also yield this CDR3. The chain joins TRBV2 to TRBJ2-2, with D maybe TRBD1 (7 bases). V lost 1 base and J 8 bases, leaving 14 bases between the germline ends. The CDR3 is 15 amino acids. Germline V gene lookup returns CDR1 SNHLY and CDR2 FYNNEI. Here the CDR3 reads CASSEEGRGVGELFF. CDR3 DNA sequence: TGTGCCAGCAGTGAAGAGGGCAGGGGGGTAGGGGAGCTGTTTTTT.

For the CDR3, the DNA is TGTGCCAGCAGGAGGGGGGATGGCGAGCAGTACTTC. Its protein is CASRRGDGEQYF. V gene TRBV6-5 combines with J gene TRBJ2-7; either TRBD1 or TRBD2 may fit D (6 bases each). CDR1 is MNHEY and CDR2 is SVGAGI in the germline V gene. V lost 6 bases and J lost 6, with 12 bases in between. The CDR3 contains 12 residues.

The chain combines TRBV6-5 with TRBJ2-5; 10 positions agree with TRBD2. The better agreement between TRBJ2-7 and the DNA end casts doubt on the J call. This CDR3 contains 15 residues. Germline-derived CDR1 and CDR2 are MNHEY and SVGAGI. The CDR3 DNA reads TGTGCCAGCAGTTACACCCTAGCGGGAGCGGTCGAGCAGTACTTC. This gives the protein CASSYTLAGAVEQYF.

The V gene is TRBV18, the J gene TRBJ1-4; possibly TRBD1 for D (6 bases). The germline V and J ends were trimmed by 3 bases and 7 bases, with 15 bases remaining between them. The CDR3 contains 15 residues. Germline V gives CDR1 KGHSH, CDR2 LQKENI. CDR3 in amino acids: CASSPLQGEGEKLFF. The CDR3 bases are TGTGCCAGCTCACCCTTACAGGGCGAGGGTGAAAAACTGTTTTTT.

This chain uses TRBV6-1 with TRBJ1-5, with D perhaps matching TRBD1 (6 bases). Trimming took 3 bases from V and 5 from J, leaving 26 bases between them. Per germline, CDR1 MNHNS and CDR2 SASEGT. The CDR3 consists of 19 residues. CDR3 region: CASSDDGTSPTGPHQPQHF. For the CDR3, the DNA is TGTGCCAGCAGTGACGACGGGACCTCTCCGACAGGCCCGCATCAGCCCCAGCATTTT.

The CDR3 here is CASSLVGTGVVEQYF. CDR3 coding DNA: TGTGCCAGCAGCTTAGTGGGGACAGGGGTTGTCGAGCAGTACTTC. The genes are TRBV11-2 and TRBJ2-7, with 10 positions matching TRBD1. The V gene end was trimmed by 1 base and the J gene end by 6 bases; junction bases not matched to a gene: 6. The CDR3 runs to 15 residues. From germline, CDR1 is SGHAT and CDR2 FQNNGV.

V is TRBV28 and J is TRBJ2-7; no firm D call. CDR3 length: 15 residues. CDR1 and CDR2 from the germline V gene are MDHEN and SYDVKM. Trimming took 2 bases from V and 4 from J, leaving 15 bases between them. CDR3 region: CASSLLRILRYEQYF. The DNA of the CDR3 is TGTGCCAGCAGTTTACTAAGAATTCTCAGGTACGAGCAGTACTTC.

The rearrangement joins TRBV6-1 to TRBJ2-1; perhaps TRBD1 as D (6 bases). In germline, CDR1 is MNHNS, CDR2 SASEGT. The ends were cut back, 6 bases at V and 2 bases at J, with 14 bases in the middle. This CDR3 is built from 15 residues. In DNA form, the CDR3 reads TGTGCCAGCAGCGTCGAAGGACAGCCCTACAATGAGCAGTTCTTC. Translating gives CASSVEGQPYNEQFF.

The rearrangement joins TRBV11-3 to TRBJ2-7, with TRBD2 matching over 7 bases. Germline V gene data show CDR1 as SGHNT and CDR2 as YENEEA. V lost 3 bases to trimming and J lost 0 bases; unmatched junction nucleotides: 2. This CDR3 region has 14 residues. For the CDR3, the DNA is TGTGCCAGCAGCTTGACTAGCCTCTCCTACGAGCAGTACTTC. It yields the protein CASSLTSLSYEQYF.

The chain is built from TRBV15 and TRBJ2-1, with D possibly TRBD1 on 6 matching bases. V lost 0 bases to trimming and J lost 0 bases, with 12 bases between them. The CDR3 spans 17 residues. Germline V gives CDR1 LNHNV, CDR2 YYDKDF (reference sequence). CDR3 sequence: CATSRDRVGGSYNEQFF. The CDR3 DNA follows: TGTGCCACCAGCAGAGATCGGGTAGGGGGCTCCTACAATGAGCAGTTCTTC.

This chain links TRBV21-1 with TRBJ1-1. TRBV21-1 constitutes a pseudogene. The CDR3 runs to 14 residues. The CDR3 region is CASNLGEGGTEAFF. The CDR3, as DNA: TGTGCCAGCAACTTGGGGGAGGGTGGCACTGAAGCTTTCTTT.

The chain has TRBV5-1 and TRBJ2-7; 9 bases align to TRBD2. The CDR3 consists of 16 residues. Per germline, CDR1 SGHRS and CDR2 YFSETQ. V was clipped by 0 bases and J by 7 bases; unmatched bases: 11. CDR3 sequence: CASSLVLGGRVGEQYF. The CDR3 DNA reads as TGCGCCAGCAGCTTGGTTCTCGGCGGGAGGGTGGGGGAGCAGTACTTC.

This chain connects TRBV15 to TRBJ1-1, with a tentative D call TRBD1 (6 bases). CDR1 LNHNV and CDR2 YYDKDF come from the germline V gene (reference sequence). V lost 1 base, J lost 3 bases, and 15 bases lay in between. The CDR3 has 16 residues. The DNA for the CDR3 is TGTGCCACCAGCAGAGGCCGGGGCGAGGGGGACACTGAAGCTTTCTTT. It yields the protein CATSRGRGEGDTEAFF.

The chain has TRBV2 and TRBJ2-7; TRBD1 agrees at 9 bases. V lost 6 bases to trimming and J lost 1 base; unmatched junction nucleotides: 1. There are 13 residues in the CDR3. Germline CDR1 is SNHLY and CDR2 is FYNNEI. For the CDR3, the DNA is TGTGCCAGCAGACAGGGGGCATCCTACGAGCAGTACTTC. Translated: CASRQGASYEQYF.

V and J are TRBV11-1 and TRBJ2-5, with D possibly called TRBD1 or TRBD2 (5 bases each). The CDR3 is made up of 15 amino acids. Germline CDR1 SGHAT, CDR2 FQDESV (reference sequence). V lost 1 base and J lost 10, with 19 bases in between. CDR3 sequence (DNA): TGTGCCAGCAGCTTAGGAGGGGCGGATCGACCGATCCAGTACTTC. As protein: CASSLGGADRPIQYF.

This sequence joins TRBV5-5 and TRBJ1-3; D remains ambiguous. CDR1 is SGHKS and CDR2 is YYEKEE in the germline V gene (reference sequence). The CDR3 runs 13 residues. Trimming shortened V by 6 bases and J by 0 bases, and 7 bases separated the two germline ends. CDR3: CASTLTSGNTIYF. As DNA, the CDR3 is TGTGCCAGCACACTTACCTCTGGAAACACCATATATTTT.

The V call is TRBV20-1, the J call TRBJ2-4, with TRBD2 as a possible D gene (7 bases). V gave up 5 bases and J gave up 15 bases, with 14 bases separating them. CDR3 length: 10 amino acids. Germline assignment: CDR1 DFQATT and CDR2 SNEGSKA (reference sequence). CDR3 in amino acids: CSAEGGGRYF. DNA for the CDR3: TGCAGTGCTGAGGGGGGGGGACGGTACTTC.

V gene TRBV15 combines with J gene TRBJ2-1; 8 positions match TRBD1. V shed 1 base and J 5 bases; nucleotides not matched to a gene: 7. CDR3 length equals 16 residues. From germline, CDR1 is LNHNV and CDR2 YYDKDF (reference sequence). CDR3 residues: CATSRVGTGYNNEQFF. CDR3 sequence (DNA): TGTGCCACCAGCAGAGTCGGGACAGGATATAACAATGAGCAGTTCTTC.

V gene TRBV19 combines with J gene TRBJ1-6; no clear D gene. Trimming cost V 6 bases and J 4 bases, with 7 bases left between them. CDR1 is LNHDA and CDR2 is SQIVND in the germline V gene (reference sequence). The CDR3 sequence is 13 residues long. The CDR3 region has the DNA TGTGCCAGTAGGGTGGAGTATAATTCACCCCTCCACTTT. This gives the protein CASRVEYNSPLHF.

V is TRBV6-5 and J is TRBJ1-4; 8 bases align to TRBD1. Per germline, CDR1 MNHEY and CDR2 SVGAGI. Trimming cost V 5 bases and J 8 bases; bases outside gene matches: 4. The CDR3 consists of 13 residues. The CDR3 loop reads CASSQRDREKLFF. In DNA, the CDR3 is TGTGCCAGCAGTCAAAGGGACAGGGAAAAACTGTTTTTT.

This sequence joins TRBV7-6 and TRBJ2-2; D might be TRBD2 (5 bases). Trimming took 11 bases from V and 8 from J, leaving 9 bases between them. CDR1 is SGHVS, CDR2 FNYEAQ, per germline. The CDR3 contains 10 residues. The CDR3, as DNA: TGTGCCCGCCGGGATGGGGAGCTGTTTTTT. Its protein is CARRDGELFF.